The next 8 T cell receptor beta chains were all read from a single sample in a study of a mutant IDH1 vaccine in newly diagnosed glioma. Time point of the sample: week 35, safety follow-up. It was 300 ug of mutant IDH1 20-mer peptide that made up each vaccine dose, given with topical imiquimod. Repertoires were generated with immunoSEQ multiplex PCR, while TCRdb's copy carries only in-frame clones and drops some. This table has 50,000 to 70,000 clones, roughly nine tenths appearing once. These TCRs' antigens remain unknown. The sequencing here drew on PBMCs, taken from a glioma patient whose treatment included an IDH1 peptide vaccine. These receptors originate from a man aged 35-49 years with glioma.

The J gene is TRBJ2-5, the V gene TRBV5-5; 9 bases agree with TRBD1. Germline loops: CDR1 SGHKS, CDR2 YYEKEE (reference sequence). The CDR3 runs to 15 residues. V shed 1 base, J shed 5 bases, and the junction held 6 bases outside the gene matches. The CDR3 DNA follows: TGTGCCAGCAGCTTGCGGGACAGGGAAGTTGAGACCCAGTACTTC. Amino acid sequence: CASSLRDREVETQYF.

V and J are TRBV7-9 and TRBJ2-2; D is uncertain. Trimming took off 11 bases at V and 4 bases at J, with 5 bases between the two ends. The CDR3 spans 10 residues. CDR1 is SEHNR, CDR2 FQNEAQ, per germline (reference sequence). The CDR3 DNA sequence: TGTGCCGGAGCCACCGGGGAGCTGTTTTTT. Its translation is CAGATGELFF. Based on the CDR3 plus reference TRBV7-9 and TRBJ2-2, the full variable domain is DTGVSQNPRHKITKRGQNVTFRCDPISEHNRLYWYRQTLGQGPEFLTYFQNEAQLEKSRLLSDRFSAERPKGSFSTLEIQRTEQGDSAMYLCAGATGELFFGEGSRLTVL.

The rearrangement uses TRBV18 and TRBJ2-6, with D hard to call. The germline CDR1 and CDR2 sequences are KGHSH and LQKENI. V was pared by 2 bases and J by 1 base, with 3 bases between. The CDR3 is 14 amino acids. The CDR3 loop is CASSPGSGANVLTF. Here the CDR3 DNA reads TGTGCCAGCTCACCAGGTTCTGGGGCCAACGTCCTGACTTTC.

The genes are TRBV7-2 and TRBJ2-5; TRBD2 might be the D (5 bases). Germline values: CDR1 SGHTA, CDR2 FQGNSA. The CDR3 has 14 residues. V lost 1 base to trimming and J lost 4 bases, with 10 bases between them. The CDR3 DNA is TGTGCCAGCAGCTTAGATTACAGCGGAGAGACCCAGTACTTC. Protein sequence: CASSLDYSGETQYF.

In this sample, this clone turned up once. The chain couples TRBV2 to TRBJ2-1, with 9 bases fitting TRBD1. CDR3 length: 16 residues. Germline CDR1 SNHLY, CDR2 FYNNEI. J was trimmed by 2 bases and V by 7 bases; bases with no gene match: 9. The CDR3 is CASTAIGTGPYNEQFF. CDR3 coding DNA: TGTGCCAGCACCGCTATCGGGACAGGGCCCTACAATGAGCAGTTCTTC.

This clone was found a few times. The V and J genes are TRBV6-6 and TRBJ2-7, with D possibly matching TRBD2 (5 bases). The CDR3 length is 12 residues. V lost 8 bases and J 4 bases, leaving 12 bases between the germline ends. Germline V gene lookup returns CDR1 MNHNY and CDR2 SVGAGI (reference sequence). This chain's CDR3 is CASSDGVYEQYF. The CDR3 coding sequence is TGTGCCAGCTCGGACGGGGTATACGAGCAGTACTTC.

This chain joins TRBV4-1 and TRBJ2-7, with D uncertain. Germline values: CDR1 MGHRA, CDR2 YSYEKL. Trimming pared 0 bases from V and 4 bases from J, leaving 7 bases between. CDR3 length equals 13 residues. CDR3 in DNA: TGCGCCAGCAGCCAAGATTACTTATACGAGCAGTACTTC. Protein product: CASSQDYLYEQYF.

The gene calls are TRBV27 and TRBJ2-5, with a weak D call TRBD2 (6 bases). The germline V gene encodes CDR1 MNHEY and CDR2 SMNVEV (reference sequence). This CDR3 spans 18 amino acids. Trimming removed 7 bases at V and 1 base at J, with 25 bases between. The CDR3 is CASTPKHLPWRAQETQYF. CDR3 in DNA: TGTGCCAGCACCCCTAAACACTTGCCCTGGAGGGCCCAAGAGACCCAGTACTTC.